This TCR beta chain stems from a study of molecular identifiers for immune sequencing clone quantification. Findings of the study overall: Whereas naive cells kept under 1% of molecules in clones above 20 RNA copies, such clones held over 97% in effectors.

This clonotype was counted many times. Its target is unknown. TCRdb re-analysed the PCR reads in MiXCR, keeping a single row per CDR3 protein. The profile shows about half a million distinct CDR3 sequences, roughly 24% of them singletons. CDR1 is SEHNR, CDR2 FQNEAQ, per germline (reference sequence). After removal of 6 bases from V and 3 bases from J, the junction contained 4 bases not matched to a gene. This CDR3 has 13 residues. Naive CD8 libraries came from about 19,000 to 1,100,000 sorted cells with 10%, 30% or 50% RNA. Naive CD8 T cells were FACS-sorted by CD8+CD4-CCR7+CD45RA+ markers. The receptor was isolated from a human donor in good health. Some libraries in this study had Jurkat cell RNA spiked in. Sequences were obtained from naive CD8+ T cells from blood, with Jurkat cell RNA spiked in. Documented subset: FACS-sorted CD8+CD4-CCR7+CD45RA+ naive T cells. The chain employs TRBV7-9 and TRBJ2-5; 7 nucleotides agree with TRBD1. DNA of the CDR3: TGTGCCAGCAGTTCGGACAGGAAAGAGACCCAGTACTTC. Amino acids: CASSSDRKETQYF.